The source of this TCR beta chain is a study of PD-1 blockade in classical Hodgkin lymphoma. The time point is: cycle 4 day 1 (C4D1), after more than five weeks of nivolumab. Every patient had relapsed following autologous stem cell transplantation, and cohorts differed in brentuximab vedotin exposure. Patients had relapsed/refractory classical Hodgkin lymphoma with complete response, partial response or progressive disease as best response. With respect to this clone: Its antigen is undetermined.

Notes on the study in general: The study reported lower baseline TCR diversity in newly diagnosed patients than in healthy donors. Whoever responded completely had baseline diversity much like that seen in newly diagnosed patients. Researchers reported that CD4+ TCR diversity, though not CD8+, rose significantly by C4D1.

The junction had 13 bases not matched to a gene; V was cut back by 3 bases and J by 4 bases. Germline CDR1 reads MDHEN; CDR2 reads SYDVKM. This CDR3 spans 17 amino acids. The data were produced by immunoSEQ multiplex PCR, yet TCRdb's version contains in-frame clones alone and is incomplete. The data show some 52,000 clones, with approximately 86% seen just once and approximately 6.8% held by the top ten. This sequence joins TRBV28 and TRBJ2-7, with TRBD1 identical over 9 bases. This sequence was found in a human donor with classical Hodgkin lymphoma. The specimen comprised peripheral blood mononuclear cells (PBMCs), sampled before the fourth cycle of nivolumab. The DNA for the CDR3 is TGTGCCAGCAGTTTTAGGATGACCGGGACAGGGTTTTACGAGCAGTACTTC. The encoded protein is CASSFRMTGTGFYEQYF.